Listed here are 9 T cell receptor beta chains from one sample, sequenced in a study of vaccination effects on CD4 cells after COVID-19. Method: immunoSEQ multiplex PCR; TCRdb's copy keeps in-frame clones and lacks some. The sample shows 13,000 to 15,000 clones, about three quarters of them seen only once. Their target antigens are unknown. Before sequencing took place, the ViraFEST assay used viral peptide pools to expand antigen-specific CD4+ T cells. Upon completion of about 10 days in culture, CD4+ T cells were isolated. PCR confirmed that the person was infected with SARS-CoV-2 between March and December 2020. Two-dose BNT162b2 or mRNA-1273 vaccination was given to participants. Sequences were derived from CD4+ T cells from PBMCs cultured with HCoV-NL63 spike peptides, sampled after COVID-19 vaccination. The source of these receptors is a human donor who had a prior SARS-CoV-2 infection.

This clone was seen a handful of times. The rearrangement joins TRBV3-1 (or the pseudogene TRBV3-2) to TRBJ1-1; TRBD1 matches at 10 bases. Germline V CDR1 and CDR2: LGHDT, YNNKEL (reference sequence). The CDR3 is 15 residues long. Trimming cost V 3 bases and J 7 bases; bases outside gene matches: 8. The CDR3 loop reads CASSQARQGAGEAFF. The CDR3 DNA is TGTGCCAGCAGCCAGGCCCGACAGGGGGCCGGTGAAGCTTTCTTT.

The genes are TRBV9 and TRBJ2-7; no clear D gene. This CDR3 spans 14 amino acids. The germline CDR1 and CDR2 sequences are SGDLS and YYNGEE. V lost 4 bases to trimming and J lost 2 bases, with 13 bases between them. DNA of the CDR3: TGTGCCAGCAGCCCCCAGTCTCAGACCTACGAGCAGTACTTC. It specifies CASSPQSQTYEQYF.

This chain joins TRBV5-4 and TRBJ2-5; no definite D call. This CDR3 has 15 amino acids. Germline lookup yields CDR1 SGHNT and CDR2 YYREEE (reference sequence). V dropped 1 base and J dropped 7 bases, with 17 bases sitting between them. The CDR3 loop is CASSLRLFVDGTQYF. CDR3 bases: TGTGCCAGCAGCTTGAGGCTATTTGTCGACGGGACCCAGTACTTC.

The rearrangement uses TRBV15 and TRBJ2-1, with 8 bases identical to TRBD2. With 4 bases clipped from V and 9 bases from J, the junction kept 5 bases outside the gene matches. This CDR3 contains 13 residues. CDR1 is LNHNV, CDR2 YYDKDF, per germline (reference sequence). CDR3 nucleotides: TGTGCCACCAGCATTAGGGCGGGGGGTGAGCAGTTCTTC. Translating it yields CATSIRAGGEQFF.

Here the CDR3 reads CAISEADSEAFF. CDR3 nucleotides: TGTGCCATCAGTGAGGCGGACAGTGAAGCTTTCTTT. The chain employs TRBV10-3 and TRBJ1-1, with D perhaps matching TRBD1 (6 bases). V was shortened by 2 bases and J by 7 bases, with 8 bases between the two germline ends. Per germline, CDR1 ENHRY and CDR2 SYGVKD. The CDR3 is 12 amino acids.

The V call is TRBV7-9, the J call TRBJ2-1, with a tentative D call TRBD2 (7 bases). This CDR3 region has 13 residues. Germline V gene data show CDR1 as SEHNR and CDR2 as FQNEAQ (reference sequence). V lost 0 bases and J lost 9, with 9 bases in between. The CDR3 region has the DNA TGTGCCAGCAGCTTAGCGGGGGGGCGTGAGCAGTTCTTC. It codes for CASSLAGGREQFF.

This clone occurred a few times. V and J are TRBV12-5 and TRBJ1-1; D gene uncertain. CDR3 length: 12 amino acids. V was cut by 2 bases and J by 8 bases, with 9 bases left in between. CDR1 LGHNT and CDR2 FRNRAP come from the germline V gene. The DNA of the CDR3 is TGTGCTAGTGGTTTGAGGCGACAAGAAGCTTTCTTT. Encoded protein: CASGLRRQEAFF.

This clone was seen just once. This chain links TRBV9 with TRBJ1-2, with 7 bases matching TRBD1. The V gene end was trimmed by 0 bases and the J gene end by 6 bases; junction bases not matched to a gene: 2. The CDR3 contains 13 residues. Per germline, CDR1 SGDLS and CDR2 YYNGEE. Here the CDR3 reads CASSVDRGHGYTF. CDR3 coding DNA: TGTGCCAGCAGCGTAGACAGGGGACATGGCTACACCTTC.

The chain employs TRBV5-5 and TRBJ1-4; 10 positions agree with TRBD1. The CDR3 is made up of 16 amino acids. The V segment lost 0 bases and the J segment 8 bases; nucleotides outside the gene matches: 7. Germline V lookup: CDR1 SGHKS, CDR2 YYEKEE (reference sequence). The CDR3 DNA is TGTGCCAGCAGCTTGGGGGGTTCGACAGGGGGCGAAAAACTGTTTTTT. This gives the protein CASSLGGSTGGEKLFF.